This paragraph reports one TCR beta chain. Its antigen is still unknown. No per-base quality is available; no much larger clone lies one base away. This sample was included in a study of OX40 agonist ivuxolimab in advanced cancers. Concerning the study at large: Ivuxolimab was a fully human IgG2 agonistic monoclonal antibody targeting the costimulatory receptor OX40 (CD134). Patients were allowed to have had prior anti-PD-1, anti-PD-L1 or anti-CTLA-4 therapy, and 30% to 50% of the dose-escalation patients had previously received checkpoint inhibitors. The point of sequencing TCRbeta in the periphery was to test whether ivuxolimab changed TCR sequence diversity and drove clonal T-cell expansion. In the dose-escalation cohort, 65% to 85% of patients were male, and the mean age was 60 years with a range of about 20 to 79. Three dose-escalation patients achieved partial responses, one with hepatocellular carcinoma and two with cutaneous melanoma. The paper describes the monotherapy dose-escalation part (N of about 50 patients) of the phase I trial of ivuxolimab. Among the roughly 52 dose-escalation patients, about 20 had hepatocellular carcinoma, approximately 15 melanoma, 9 renal cell carcinoma and 9 head and neck cancer. Intravenous ivuxolimab was administered to patients every 2 weeks at six dose levels: 0.01, 0.1, 0.3, 1.5, 3 and 10 mg/kg. Results the study describes overall, beyond this receptor: After ivuxolimab, more expanded clones were found on average in CD8+ T cells than in CD4+ T cells. In partial responders in the 0.1-3.0 mg/kg groups, normalized peripheral clonal expansion was found to be among the lowest, especially among CD8+ T cells. Which antigens the clonally expanded peripheral T cells were specific for was not determined. At doses of 0.1 to 3.0 mg/kg, clonal expansion of both CD4+ and CD8+ T cells in blood was seen between baseline and week 6. Low levels of normalized T-cell clonal expansion were also seen in some patients who did not respond.

Genomic DNA was extracted from sorted cells for sequencing of the TCRbeta CDR3 region. TCRbeta CDR3 regions were sequenced using the immunoSEQ Assay. The source is immuneACCESS, and TCRdb retained only in-frame sequences with V and J called. Part of the clones is not carried over; for the studies checked, unresolved V genes explain less than half of this, and the remainder is unexplained. This sample is represented by some 14,000 clones; roughly 92% of them were singletons. Clones ranked in the top ten supply about 20% of the sample. Measured from the cysteine to the phenylalanine, the CDR3 is 15 residues long. CDR3 DNA is the only sequence kept; it has 45 bases, read in frame from the first base. The CDR1 and CDR2 encoded by the germline V gene are SNHLY and FYNNEI. V loses 4 bases at its end and J loses 5 bases; junction bases beyond the gene matches: 7. Patients with a history of autoimmune disease or receiving systemic immunosuppression were excluded from the trial. Peripheral blood for TCR sequencing was drawn from every dose cohort at baseline, at cycle 4 day 1 and at cycle 7 day 1. Samples were obtained from an open-label, multicenter, first-in-human phase I dose-escalation trial of ivuxolimab. Adults with locally advanced or metastatic melanoma, renal cell carcinoma, hepatocellular carcinoma or head and neck squamous cell carcinoma were enrolled in the trial. Before TCR sequencing, CD4+ T cells and CD8+ T cells were sorted from peripheral blood as separate populations.

This clonotype originated in an adult with an advanced solid tumor such as melanoma, head and neck, liver or kidney cancer. Rearrangement joined TRBV2 to TRBJ2-3, with 9 junctional bases fitting TRBD2. Here the sequenced sample was CD4+ or CD8+ T cells sorted from blood, taken in a trial of the OX40 agonist ivuxolimab. In nucleotide form, the sequence is TGTGCCAGCAGTGCTCTAGCGGGGAGTCAAGATACGCAGTATTTT. Its product reads: CASSALAGSQDTQYF.